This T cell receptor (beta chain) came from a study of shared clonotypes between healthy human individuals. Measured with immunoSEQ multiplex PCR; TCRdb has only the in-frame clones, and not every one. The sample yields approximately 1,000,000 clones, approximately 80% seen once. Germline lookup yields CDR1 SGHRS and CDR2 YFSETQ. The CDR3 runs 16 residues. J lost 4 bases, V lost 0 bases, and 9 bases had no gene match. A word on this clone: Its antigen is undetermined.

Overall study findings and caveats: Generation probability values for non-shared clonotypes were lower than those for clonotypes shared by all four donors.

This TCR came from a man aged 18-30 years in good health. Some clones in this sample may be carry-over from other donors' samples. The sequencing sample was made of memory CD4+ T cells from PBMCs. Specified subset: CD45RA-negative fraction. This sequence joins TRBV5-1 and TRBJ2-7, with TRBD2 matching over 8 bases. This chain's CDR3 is CASSLGVSGKVYEQYF. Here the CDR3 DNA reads TGCGCCAGCAGCTTGGGTGTTAGCGGGAAGGTATACGAGCAGTACTTC.